What follows are 7 T cell receptor beta chains derived from one specimen sequenced in a study of PD-1 blockade in classical Hodgkin lymphoma. Profiling relied on immunoSEQ multiplex PCR, and the TCRdb table lists in-frame clones only, not all of them. This sample has about 110,000 clones; about nine tenths occur once, and the top ten carry just under 20%. Each patient's relapse followed autologous stem cell transplantation, and brentuximab vedotin exposure varied. Material: peripheral blood mononuclear cells (PBMCs), obtained before the second cycle of nivolumab. These receptors were collected from a human donor with classical Hodgkin lymphoma.

This rearrangement joins TRBV5-5 to TRBJ1-4; D possibly corresponds to TRBD1 (5 bases). The CDR3 extends over 17 amino acids. The V gene lost 2 bases and the J gene lost 0 bases, with 14 bases spanning the gap. The germline gives CDR1 SGHKS, CDR2 YYEKEE (reference sequence). The CDR3, as DNA: TGTGCCAGCAGCTTACGGGGGACCCATGCAACTAATGAAAAACTGTTTTTT. Translation: CASSLRGTHATNEKLFF.

The chain couples TRBV7-6 to TRBJ2-3, with D possibly being TRBD2 (5 bases). The V gene's germline CDR1 is SGHVS and CDR2 FNYEAQ. The V gene lost 1 base and the J gene lost 4 bases, with 9 bases spanning the gap. This CDR3 comprises 14 residues. The DNA for the CDR3 is TGTGCCAGCAGCTTAGTCGGGATATCAGATACGCAGTATTTT. This codes for CASSLVGISDTQYF. The whole variable domain, filled in from reference TRBV7-6 and TRBJ2-3, reads GAGVSQSPRYKVTKRGQDVALRCDPISGHVSLYWYRQALGQGPEFLTYFNYEAQQDKSGLPNDRFSAERPEGSISTLTIQRTEQRDSAMYRCASSLVGISDTQYFGPGTRLTVL.

The V call is TRBV7-6, the J call TRBJ1-4, with D uncertain. This CDR3 has 14 residues. Germline CDR1 reads SGHVS; CDR2 reads FNYEAQ. The V gene lost 2 bases and the J gene lost 7 bases, with 11 bases spanning the gap. CDR3 region: CASSLNADGEKLFF. CDR3 sequence (DNA): TGTGCCAGCAGCTTAAACGCGGACGGTGAAAAACTGTTTTTT.

V is TRBV4-1 and J is TRBJ2-7, with TRBD1 identical over 9 bases. V was clipped by 7 bases and J by 4 bases; unmatched bases: 11. This CDR3 comprises 15 residues. Per the germline V gene, CDR1 is MGHRA and CDR2 is YSYEKL. The CDR3 spells CASTPRTGAGYEQYF. The CDR3 DNA reads as TGCGCCAGCACCCCTCGGACAGGGGCGGGTTACGAGCAGTACTTC.

The genes are TRBV7-9 and TRBJ1-4; D call uncertain. The CDR3 length is 17 residues. CDR1 is SEHNR and CDR2 is FQNEAQ in the germline V gene (reference sequence). Trimming removed 1 base from V and 8 bases from J, with 20 bases in between. CDR3 coding DNA: TGTGCCAGCAGCTTAGTCTTTTCACGCGACCTCGGAGAAAAACTGTTTTTT. Translated: CASSLVFSRDLGEKLFF. Drawing the rest from reference TRBV7-9 and TRBJ1-4, the complete variable domain is DTGVSQNPRHKITKRGQNVTFRCDPISEHNRLYWYRQTLGQGPEFLTYFQNEAQLEKSRLLSDRFSAERPKGSFSTLEIQRTEQGDSAMYLCASSLVFSRDLGEKLFFGSGTQLSVL.

J is TRBJ2-7 and V is TRBV7-9; 9 bases are a match to TRBD1. Per the germline V gene, CDR1 is SEHNR and CDR2 is FQNEAQ (reference sequence). CDR3 size: 19 residues. After removal of 0 bases from V and 4 bases from J, the junction contained 16 bases not matched to a gene. The CDR3 bases are TGTGCCAGCAGCTTAGCTGGGGGATTAGGACAGGGGAAACCATACGAGCAGTACTTC. Translated: CASSLAGGLGQGKPYEQYF.

V is TRBV4-2 and J is TRBJ2-5; tentatively, D is TRBD1 or TRBD2 (5 bases each). Trimming left V 0 bases short and J 5 bases short, with 10 bases between. CDR3 length equals 14 residues. CDR1 and CDR2 (germline): LGHNA, YNFKEQ. CDR3 residues: CASSQERGWETQYF. The CDR3 region has the DNA TGTGCCAGCAGCCAAGAGAGGGGATGGGAGACCCAGTACTTC.